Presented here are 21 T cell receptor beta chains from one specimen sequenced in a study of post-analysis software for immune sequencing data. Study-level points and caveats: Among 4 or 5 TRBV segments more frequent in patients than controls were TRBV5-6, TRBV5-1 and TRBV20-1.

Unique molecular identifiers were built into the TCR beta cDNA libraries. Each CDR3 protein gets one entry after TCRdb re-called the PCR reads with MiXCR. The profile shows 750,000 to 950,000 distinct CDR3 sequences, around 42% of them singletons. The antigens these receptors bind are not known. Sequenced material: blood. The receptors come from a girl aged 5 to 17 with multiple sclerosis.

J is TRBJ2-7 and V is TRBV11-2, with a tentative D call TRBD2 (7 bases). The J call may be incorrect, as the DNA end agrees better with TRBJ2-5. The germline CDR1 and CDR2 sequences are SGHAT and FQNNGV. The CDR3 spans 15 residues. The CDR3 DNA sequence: TGTGCCAGCAGCTTAGGCCAGGGGAGGGAAGAGACCCAGTACTTC. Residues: CASSLGQGREETQYF.

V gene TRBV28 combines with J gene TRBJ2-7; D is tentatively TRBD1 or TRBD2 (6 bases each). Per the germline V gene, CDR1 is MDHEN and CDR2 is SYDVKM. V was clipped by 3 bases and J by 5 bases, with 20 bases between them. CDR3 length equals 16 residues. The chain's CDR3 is CASSFPPRLGGNEQYF. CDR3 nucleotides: TGTGCCAGCAGTTTTCCCCCGAGGCTGGGGGGCAACGAGCAGTACTTC.

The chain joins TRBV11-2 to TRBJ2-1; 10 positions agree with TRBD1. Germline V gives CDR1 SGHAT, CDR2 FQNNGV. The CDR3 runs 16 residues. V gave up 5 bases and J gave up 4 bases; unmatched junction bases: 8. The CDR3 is CASSHRGTGVYNEQFF. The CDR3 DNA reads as TGTGCCAGCAGCCACCGGGGGACAGGGGTATACAATGAGCAGTTCTTC. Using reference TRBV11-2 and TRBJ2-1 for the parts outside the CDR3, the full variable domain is EAGVAQSPRYKIIEKRQSVAFWCNPISGHATLYWYQQILGQGPKLLIQFQNNGVVDDSQLPKDRFSAERLKGVDSTLKIQPAKLEDSAVYLCASSHRGTGVYNEQFFGPGTRLTVL.

As DNA, the CDR3 is TGTGCCAGCAGCCAAATGTGGATGAACACTGAAGCTTTCTTT. Translated, it gives CASSQMWMNTEAFF. The chain recombines TRBV3-1 with TRBJ1-1, with unresolved D. The CDR3 contains 14 residues. Germline loops: CDR1 LGHDT, CDR2 YNNKEL (reference sequence). With 2 bases removed from V and 0 bases from J, the gap between germline ends came to 7 bases.

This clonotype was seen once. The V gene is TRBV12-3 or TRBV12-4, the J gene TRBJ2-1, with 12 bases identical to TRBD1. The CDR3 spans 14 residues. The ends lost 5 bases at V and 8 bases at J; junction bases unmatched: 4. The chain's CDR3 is CASSRGTGGYEQFF. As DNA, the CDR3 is TGTGCCAGCAGTCGAGGGACAGGGGGCTATGAGCAGTTCTTC.

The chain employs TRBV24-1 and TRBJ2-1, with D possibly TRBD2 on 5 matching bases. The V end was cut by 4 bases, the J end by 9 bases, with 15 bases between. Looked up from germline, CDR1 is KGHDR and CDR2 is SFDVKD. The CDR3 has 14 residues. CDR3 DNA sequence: TGTGCCACCAGTGACCTCCGGGGAGTATCTGAGCAGTTCTTC. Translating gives CATSDLRGVSEQFF.

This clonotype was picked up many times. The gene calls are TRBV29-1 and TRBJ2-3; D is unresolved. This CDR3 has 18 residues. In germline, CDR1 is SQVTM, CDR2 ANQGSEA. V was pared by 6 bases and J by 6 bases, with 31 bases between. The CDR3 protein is CSVALPTLLATLTDTQYF. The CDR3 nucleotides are TGCAGCGTCGCGCTACCCACCCTACTCGCAACCTTAACCGATACGCAGTATTTT.

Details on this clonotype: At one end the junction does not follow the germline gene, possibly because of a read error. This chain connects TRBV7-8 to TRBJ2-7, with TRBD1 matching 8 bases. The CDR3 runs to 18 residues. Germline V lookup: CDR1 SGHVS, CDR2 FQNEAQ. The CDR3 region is CASSVAGTGARPTYEQYF. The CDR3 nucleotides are TGTGCCAGCAGCGTAGCCGGGACAGGAGCTCGCCCGACCTACGAGCAGTACTTC. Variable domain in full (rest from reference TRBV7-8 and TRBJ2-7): GAGVSQSPRYKVAKRGQDVALRCDPISGHVSLFWYQQALGQGPEFLTYFQNEAQLDKSGLPSDRFFAERPEGSVSTLKIQRTQQEDSAVYLCASSVAGTGARPTYEQYFGPGTRLTVT.

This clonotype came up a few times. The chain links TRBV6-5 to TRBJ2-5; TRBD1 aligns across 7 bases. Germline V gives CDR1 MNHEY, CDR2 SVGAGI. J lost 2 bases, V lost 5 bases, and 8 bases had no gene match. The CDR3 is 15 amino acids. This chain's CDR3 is CASSPGQAPQETQYF. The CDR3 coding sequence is TGTGCCAGCAGTCCCGGACAGGCGCCACAAGAGACCCAGTACTTC.

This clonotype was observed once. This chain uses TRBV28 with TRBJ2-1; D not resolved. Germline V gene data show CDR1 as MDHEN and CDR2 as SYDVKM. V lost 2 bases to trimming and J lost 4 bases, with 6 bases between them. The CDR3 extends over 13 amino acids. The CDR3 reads CASSLLGYNEQFF. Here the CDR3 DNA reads TGTGCCAGCAGTTTACTAGGGTACAATGAGCAGTTCTTC.

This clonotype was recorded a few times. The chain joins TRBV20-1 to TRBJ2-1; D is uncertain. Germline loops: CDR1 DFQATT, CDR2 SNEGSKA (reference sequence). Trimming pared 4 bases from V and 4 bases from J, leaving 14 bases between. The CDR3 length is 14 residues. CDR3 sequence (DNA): TGCAGTGCTAAGGACCCAAAGAGTTACAATGAGCAGTTCTTC. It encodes CSAKDPKSYNEQFF.

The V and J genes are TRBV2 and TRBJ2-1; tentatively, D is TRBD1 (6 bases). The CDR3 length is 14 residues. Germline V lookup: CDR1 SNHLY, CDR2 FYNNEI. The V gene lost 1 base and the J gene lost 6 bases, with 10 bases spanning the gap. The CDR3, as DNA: TGTGCCAGCAGTGAAGTCGGGACAACCAATGAGCAGTTCTTC. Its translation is CASSEVGTTNEQFF.

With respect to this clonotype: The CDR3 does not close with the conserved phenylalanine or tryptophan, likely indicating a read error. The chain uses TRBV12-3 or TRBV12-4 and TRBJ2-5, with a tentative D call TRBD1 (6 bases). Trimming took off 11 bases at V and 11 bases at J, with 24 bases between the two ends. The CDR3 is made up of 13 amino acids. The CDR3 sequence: CASSRDIKSGQYV. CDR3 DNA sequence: TGTGCCTCCAGCCGGGACATAAAATCGGGGCAGTACGTC.

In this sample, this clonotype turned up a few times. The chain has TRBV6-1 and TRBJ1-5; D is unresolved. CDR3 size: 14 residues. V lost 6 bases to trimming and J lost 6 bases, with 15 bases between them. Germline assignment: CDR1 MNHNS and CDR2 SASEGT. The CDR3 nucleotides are TGTGCCAGCAGACCAGAGGCACTTCGTCAGCCCCAGCATTTT. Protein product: CASRPEALRQPQHF.

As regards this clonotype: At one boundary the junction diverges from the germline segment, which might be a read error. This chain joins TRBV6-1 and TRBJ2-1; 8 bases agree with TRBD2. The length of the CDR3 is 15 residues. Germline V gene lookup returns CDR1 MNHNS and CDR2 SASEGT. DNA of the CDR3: TGTGCCAGCAGCGAAGCGGGAGTAAGGGGCAATGAGCAGTTCTTC. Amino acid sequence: CASSEAGVRGNEQFF.

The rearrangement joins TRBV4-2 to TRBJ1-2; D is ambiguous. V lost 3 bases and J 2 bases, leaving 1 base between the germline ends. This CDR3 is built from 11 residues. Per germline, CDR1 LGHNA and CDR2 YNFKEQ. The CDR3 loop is CASSQNYGYTF. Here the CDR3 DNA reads TGTGCCAGCAGCCAGAACTATGGCTACACCTTC.

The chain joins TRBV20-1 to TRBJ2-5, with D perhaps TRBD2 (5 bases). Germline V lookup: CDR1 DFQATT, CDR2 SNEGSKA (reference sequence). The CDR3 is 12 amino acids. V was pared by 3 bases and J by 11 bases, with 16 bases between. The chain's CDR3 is CSARCNSGEQYF. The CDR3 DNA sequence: TGCAGTGCTAGGTGTAATTCTGGGGAGCAGTACTTC.

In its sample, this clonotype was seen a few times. The CDR3 nucleotides are TGCGCCAGCAGCCGAGAGTTAGCGGGAGAGGCGCACGAGCAGTACTTC. Its translation: CASSRELAGEAHEQYF. This chain joins TRBV4-3 and TRBJ2-5, with TRBD2 matching over 9 bases. Matching the DNA end better, TRBJ2-7 makes the J call doubtful. Looked up from germline, CDR1 is LGHNA and CDR2 is YSLEER. The CDR3 spans 16 residues.

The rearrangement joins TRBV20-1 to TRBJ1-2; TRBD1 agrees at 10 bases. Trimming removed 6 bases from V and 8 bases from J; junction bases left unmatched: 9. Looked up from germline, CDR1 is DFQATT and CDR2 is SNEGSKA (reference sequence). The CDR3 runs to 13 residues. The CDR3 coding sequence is TGCAGTGCCGGGGCCCAGGGACAGGGGGGCTACACCTTC. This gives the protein CSAGAQGQGGYTF.

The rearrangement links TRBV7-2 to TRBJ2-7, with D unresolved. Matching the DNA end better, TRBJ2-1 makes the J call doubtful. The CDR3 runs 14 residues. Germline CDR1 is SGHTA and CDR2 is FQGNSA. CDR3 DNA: TGTGCCAGCAGCCCCGGAAAGGCCCGGAATGAGCAGTTCTTC. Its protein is CASSPGKARNEQFF.

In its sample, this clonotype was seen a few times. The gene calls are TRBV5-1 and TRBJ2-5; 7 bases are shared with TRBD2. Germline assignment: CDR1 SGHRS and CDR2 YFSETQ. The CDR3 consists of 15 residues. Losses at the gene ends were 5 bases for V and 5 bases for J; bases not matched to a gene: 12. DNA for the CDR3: TGCGCCAGCAGTCAGCGGGACCCCGACGTCGAGACCCAGTACTTC. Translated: CASSQRDPDVETQYF.